This T cell receptor beta chain is drawn from a study of blood T cell repertoires in COVID-19. Study details: Spain, Italy and the United States supplied samples that represented acute and convalescent COVID-19. The analysed material was cDNA or gDNA that came from T cells, B-cell-depleted T cells, or PBMCs.

Trimming cost V 1 base and J 6 bases, with 12 bases left between them. CDR3 length: 15 amino acids. Germline lookup yields CDR1 LGHNA and CDR2 YNFKEQ. In the original workflow: Estimated nucleated cell counts came from reference gene primer amplification. The repertoire was sequenced with immunoSEQ multiplex PCR; TCRdb's copy has only in-frame clones and lacks some. Clonal size and the V and J genes are those of that table, whereas D and trimming came from the DNA. The table records approximately 330,000 clones, around 87% of them present only once. The specimen was peripheral blood. This clonotype was obtained from a woman in her forties or fifties with active or convalescent COVID-19. The chain combines TRBV4-2 with TRBJ2-2; D perhaps matches TRBD2 (6 bases). The CDR3 reads CASSQGGGAAGELFF. CDR3 sequence (DNA): TGTGCCAGCAGCCAAGGAGGCGGGGCGGCCGGGGAGCTGTTTTTT.